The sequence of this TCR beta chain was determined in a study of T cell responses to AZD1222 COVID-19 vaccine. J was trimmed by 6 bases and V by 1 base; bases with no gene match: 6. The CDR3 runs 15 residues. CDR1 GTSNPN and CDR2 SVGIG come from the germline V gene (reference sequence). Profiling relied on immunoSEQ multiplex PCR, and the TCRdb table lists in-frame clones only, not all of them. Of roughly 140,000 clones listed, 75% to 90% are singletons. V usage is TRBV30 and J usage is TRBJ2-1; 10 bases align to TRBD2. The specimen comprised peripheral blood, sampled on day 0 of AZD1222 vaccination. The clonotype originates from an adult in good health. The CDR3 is CAWSGSLAGLNEQFF. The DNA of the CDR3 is TGTGCCTGGAGTGGTTCACTAGCGGGGCTCAATGAGCAGTTCTTC.